The entry that follows covers one TCR beta chain sequence. The antigen remains undetermined. The data were obtained in a study of long-term antiretroviral therapy in people with HIV. Regarding the study as a whole: It was observed that HIV repertoires exhibited narrower CDR3 length ranges than controls.

Survey-level immunoSEQ v3.0 assays were run. Sequencing used immunoSEQ multiplex PCR; TCRdb keeps in-frame clones, though not all of them. The sample includes tens of thousands of clones, approximately 95% of them seen just once. Sampling of each donor yielded at least one pre-ART PBMC sample and at least two post-ART PBMC samples. The sequence came from a man over 45 with HIV. The material sequenced was unsorted PBMCs, taken 5.3 years after starting antiretroviral therapy.

The CDR3 bases are TGTGCCATCAGCGTAGCGGGGTCTCGCACAGATACGCAGTATTTT. Translating gives CAISVAGSRTDTQYF. The rearrangement joins TRBV10-3 to TRBJ2-3; 8 positions agree with TRBD2. The CDR3 extends over 15 amino acids. Unmatched junction bases numbered 6, after V lost 6 bases and J lost 1 base. The germline gives CDR1 ENHRY, CDR2 SYGVKD.